This paragraph reports one T cell receptor beta chain. Its antigen remains unknown. The germline V gene encodes CDR1 SNHLY and CDR2 FYNNEI. J lost 4 bases, V lost 0 bases, and 10 bases had no gene match. The CDR3 sequence is 18 residues long. These data come from a study of CD8+ T cells in alopecia areata. Broader study findings: TCRs were shared less clearly across patients than in mice, possibly for HLA-related reasons. Lesional scalp exceeded normal scalp in clonality, especially in alopecia totalis/universalis. While patients received tofacitinib, many expanded lesional clones remained present in scalp and blood.

RNA was isolated and reverse transcribed to cDNA, the sequencing template. Assay used: immunoSEQ multiplex PCR; TCRdb lists only in-frame clones, some missing. This table holds tens of thousands of clones, around 65% found once. Treatment defined: oral pan-JAK inhibitor, 5-10 mg twice daily. Sorting of PBMCs yielded the CD4+ and CD8+ T cells. This material consisted of CD8+ T cells sorted from blood, taken at week 24, from a patient treated with tofacitinib. The rearrangement links TRBV2 to TRBJ2-1, with 9 bases aligning to TRBD1. The clonotype comes from a human donor with alopecia areata. The CDR3 here is CASSEATTGGILYNEQFF. The CDR3 bases are TGTGCCAGCAGTGAAGCTACGACAGGGGGAATACTGTACAATGAGCAGTTCTTC. Based on the CDR3 plus reference TRBV2 and TRBJ2-1, the full variable domain is EPEVTQTPSHQVTQMGQEVILRCVPISNHLYFYWYRQILGQKVEFLVSFYNNEISEKSEIFDDQFSVERPDGSNFTLKIRSTKLEDSAMYFCASSEATTGGILYNEQFFGPGTRLTVL.